This TCR beta chain was retrieved from a study of chemoradiotherapy in HPV16-positive cancers. Study in general: Candidate HPV-specific clones and shared TCR motifs came from two HPV16-positive patients.

Remarks on this clone: Its specificity is unknown.

Over chemoradiotherapy, repertoires were sampled more than once. General study points: Only a couple of HPV16-positive patients supplied the functional HPV-specificity definition. Candidate HPV-specific clones and E7-related TCR motifs grew in tumor during treatment.

The table came from immunoSEQ multiplex PCR; TCRdb's copy has only in-frame clones and leaves some out. The sample carries roughly 9,800 clones, approximately 70% recorded once. In germline, CDR1 is LNHDA, CDR2 SQIVND (reference sequence). The J segment lost 1 base and the V segment lost 4 bases, leaving 12 bases of the junction unmatched. The CDR3 has 17 residues. This material was acquired from a patient who underwent chemoradiotherapy. This sequence originates from a human donor with HPV-associated anogenital cancer. The chain links TRBV19 to TRBJ1-1; 7 bases line up with TRBD1. The DNA of the CDR3 is TGTGCCAGTAGTAGCTCTCTTCTAGGGGGCCCGAACACTGAAGCTTTCTTT. Translated, it gives CASSSSLLGGPNTEAFF. The full variable domain, rest sourced from reference TRBV19 and TRBJ1-1, is DGGITQSPKYLFRKEGQNVTLSCEQNLNHDAMYWYRQDPGQGLRLIYYSQIVNDFQKGDIAEGYSVSREKKESFPLTVTSAQKNPTAFYLCASSSSLLGGPNTEAFFGQGTRLTVV.